This TCR beta chain comes out of a study of cytomegalovirus exposure and HLA in healthy donors. Overall study results and limits: When analyzed later, a missense DCLRE1C variant was found to be linked to TCR beta V- and J-gene trimming.

Germline CDR1 is SGHVS and CDR2 is FQNEAQ. V lost 4 bases to trimming and J lost 4 bases, with 14 bases between them. The CDR3 is made up of 14 amino acids. About this clone itself: Its antigen is currently unknown.

Primers included in the PCR were 60 Vbeta and 13 Jbeta primers. Clones were sequenced by immunoSEQ multiplex PCR, and TCRdb holds only the in-frame ones, with some missing. This sample contains around 74,000 clones. This TCR was recovered from a man between 45 and 60 years old in good health and CMV-seropositive. The sample was PBMCs. The chain uses TRBV7-8 and TRBJ2-7; D is perhaps TRBD1 (6 bases). CDR3 sequence reads: CASSYRTDNYEQYF. The CDR3 nucleotides are TGTGCCAGCAGCTACAGGACAGATAATTACGAGCAGTACTTC. The full variable domain, its missing parts supplied by reference TRBV7-8 and TRBJ2-7, is GAGVSQSPRYKVAKRGQDVALRCDPISGHVSLFWYQQALGQGPEFLTYFQNEAQLDKSGLPSDRFFAERPEGSVSTLKIQRTQQEDSAVYLCASSYRTDNYEQYFGPGTRLTVT.